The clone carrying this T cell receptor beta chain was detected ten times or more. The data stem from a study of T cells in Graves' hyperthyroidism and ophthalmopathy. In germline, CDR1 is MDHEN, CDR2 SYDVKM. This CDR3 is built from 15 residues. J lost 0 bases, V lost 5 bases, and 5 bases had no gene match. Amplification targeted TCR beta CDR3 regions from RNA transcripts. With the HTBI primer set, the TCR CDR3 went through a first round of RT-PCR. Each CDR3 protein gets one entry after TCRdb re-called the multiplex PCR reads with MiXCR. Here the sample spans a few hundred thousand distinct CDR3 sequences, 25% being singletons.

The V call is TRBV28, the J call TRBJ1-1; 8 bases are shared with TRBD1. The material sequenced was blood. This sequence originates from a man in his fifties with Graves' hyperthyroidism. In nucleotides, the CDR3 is TGTGCCAGCAGTCAAGGACAGGGAGTGAACACTGAAGCTTTCTTT. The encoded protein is CASSQGQGVNTEAFF.